The 9 T cell receptor beta chains given below trace back to one sample, sequenced in a study of cytomegalovirus exposure and HLA in healthy donors. Primers: 60 Vbeta forward and 13 Jbeta reverse. Sequencing was performed with immunoSEQ multiplex PCR; in TCRdb, only in-frame clones are kept and a portion is missing. The table lists over 150,000 clones, around 73% of them singletons. Input material: PBMCs. The origin of the receptors is a woman aged 18-30 years in good health and CMV-seropositive.

The rearrangement joins TRBV5-6 to TRBJ2-5, with D maybe TRBD2 (6 bases). The CDR3 spans 14 residues. Per germline, CDR1 SGHDT and CDR2 YYEEEE. V was cut by 0 bases and J by 5 bases, with 11 bases left in between. The CDR3 protein is CASSLARGMETQYF. Written as DNA, the CDR3 is TGTGCCAGCAGCTTGGCTCGGGGGATGGAGACCCAGTACTTC. Full variable domain (rest looked up from reference TRBV5-6 and TRBJ2-5): DAGVTQSPTHLIKTRGQQVTLRCSPKSGHDTVSWYQQALGQGPQFIFQYYEEEERQRGNFPDRFSGHQFPNYSSELNVNALLLGDSALYLCASSLARGMETQYFGPGTRLLVL.

The rearrangement uses TRBV9 and TRBJ2-3, with 10 bases identical to TRBD2. Germline values: CDR1 SGDLS, CDR2 YYNGEE. The CDR3 runs to 14 residues. The J segment lost 4 bases and the V segment lost 3 bases, leaving 2 bases of the junction unmatched. The CDR3 DNA follows: TGTGCCAGCAGCGAGCGGGGGGGCCCAGATACGCAGTATTTT. Translating gives CASSERGGPDTQYF.

The chain combines TRBV6-6 with TRBJ1-1; maybe TRBD1 (5 bases). Per the germline V gene, CDR1 is MNHNY and CDR2 is SVGAGI (reference sequence). V lost 0 bases and J 2 bases, leaving 10 bases between the germline ends. The CDR3 is 15 amino acids. The CDR3 sequence is CASSYSGQGNTEAFF. CDR3 coding DNA: TGTGCCAGCAGTTACTCAGGTCAGGGAAACACTGAAGCTTTCTTT.

This chain joins TRBV30 and TRBJ1-6, with D perhaps TRBD1 (5 bases). V lost 3 bases and J lost 7, with 13 bases in between. Germline assignment: CDR1 GTSNPN and CDR2 SVGIG (reference sequence). The CDR3 consists of 14 residues. The CDR3 nucleotides read TGTGCCTGGAGAGGCGGGGCAGCAAATTCACCCCTCCACTTT. This translates into CAWRGGAANSPLHF. Supplemented by reference TRBV30 and TRBJ1-6, the full variable domain reads SQTIHQWPATLVQPVGSPLSLECTVEGTSNPNLYWYRQAAGRGLQLLFYSVGIGQISSEVPQNLSASRPQDRQFILSSKKLLLSDSGFYLCAWRGGAANSPLHFGNGTRLTVT.

A few counts support this clone. This rearrangement joins TRBV7-8 to TRBJ1-6; a possible D gene is TRBD1 (6 bases). Trimming removed 5 bases from V and 14 bases from J, with 19 bases in between. Germline V gene sequence: CDR1 SGHVS, CDR2 FQNEAQ. The CDR3 covers 14 residues. The CDR3, as DNA: TGTGCCAGCAGCCTCTTCGACAGGCTAGAGGCCCTCCACTTT. The encoded protein is CASSLFDRLEALHF.

This clone is a singleton in its sample. The genes are TRBV19 and TRBJ2-6; the match to TRBD2 covers 7 bases. Germline trimming cut 7 bases from V and 10 bases from J; bases unmatched to any gene: 10. Germline values: CDR1 LNHDA, CDR2 SQIVND (reference sequence). CDR3 size: 14 residues. The CDR3 DNA sequence: TGTGCCAGTAAATTGGCGGGGAGGGGAAACGTCCTGACTTTC. This encodes CASKLAGRGNVLTF.

This sequence joins TRBV11-2 and TRBJ2-7; the D is unclear. Germline lookup yields CDR1 SGHAT and CDR2 FQNNGV. This CDR3 spans 12 amino acids. V shed 5 bases and J shed 7 bases, with 12 bases lying between them. The CDR3 here is CASSPTSREQYF. DNA of the CDR3: TGTGCCAGCAGCCCGACCTCGCGGGAGCAGTACTTC.

This clone was seen a handful of times. The chain employs TRBV6-5 and TRBJ2-7; D perhaps matches TRBD1 (6 bases). Trimming cost V 6 bases and J 4 bases, with 10 bases left between them. The V gene's germline CDR1 is MNHEY and CDR2 SVGAGI. The CDR3 consists of 12 residues. The CDR3 nucleotides read TGTGCCAGCAGCAAACAGGGTTACGAGCAGTACTTC. Its protein is CASSKQGYEQYF.

The chain recombines TRBV10-3 with TRBJ2-1; 7 nucleotides agree with TRBD2. The CDR3 loop spans 14 amino acids. V lost 2 bases and J lost 5; bases outside the gene matches: 3. The germline V gene has CDR1 ENHRY and CDR2 SYGVKD. CDR3 bases: TGTGCCATCAGTGAGCAGGGAGGGGACAATGAGCAGTTCTTC. Its translation is CAISEQGGDNEQFF.